This T cell receptor beta chain is drawn from a study of response to subunit inactivated influenza vaccine. TCRdb re-analysed the RT-PCR reads in MiXCR, keeping a single row per CDR3 protein. The sample yields around 470,000 distinct CDR3 sequences, 6.5% to 8% seen once. V was pared by 6 bases and J by 0 bases, with 14 bases between. The germline gives CDR1 SNHLY, CDR2 FYNNEI. This CDR3 contains 16 residues. Overall study findings and caveats: It was suggested by the authors that few new T cells are recruited by each seasonal influenza vaccination.

In regard to this clonotype: Its antigen is as yet unknown.

The clonotype originates from a man aged 45-69 years who received an inactivated influenza vaccine. The chain employs TRBV2 and TRBJ1-4; D might be TRBD1 (5 bases). This material consisted of PBMCs from blood, taken less than 30 months after vaccination. CDR3 loop: CASRETAASTNEKLFF. The CDR3 DNA follows: TGTGCCAGCAGGGAGACAGCAGCCTCAACTAATGAAAAACTGTTTTTT.